This section outlines one T cell receptor (beta chain) sequence together with its context. What it binds is not known. TCRdb passed the 5' RACE reads through MiXCR, listing each CDR3 protein once. The sample consists of 620,000 or so distinct CDR3 sequences, around a sixth of them appearing once. V shed 2 bases and J 5 bases; nucleotides not matched to a gene: 2. Germline loops: CDR1 SGHVS, CDR2 FQNEAQ. There are 13 residues in the CDR3. The source of the sample is a study of T cells after yellow fever vaccination. Study-level points and caveats: Contamination by abundant bulk-population clonotypes could be present in FACS-sorted repertoires.

The J gene is TRBJ2-7, the V gene TRBV7-8; 8 positions agree with TRBD1. This clonotype was sampled from a man between 18 and 35 years old who received the YFV17D yellow fever vaccine. Sequenced material: PBMCs, taken 5 days after the first yellow fever vaccination. The CDR3 DNA reads as TGTGCCAGCAGCTTACAACAGGGGGACGAGCAGTACGTC. This codes for CASSLQQGDEQYV.